Sequencing of this T cell receptor beta chain was carried out in a study of OX40 agonist ivuxolimab in advanced cancers. In the study overall: Therapy given before enrollment (anti-PD-1, anti-PD-L1 or anti-CTLA-4) was allowed, and over 35% had some.

Germline V gene sequence: CDR1 KGHSH, CDR2 LQKENI. The CDR3 has 14 residues. V gave up 0 bases and J gave up 1 base, with 6 bases separating them. Only in-frame clones appear in the TCRdb table, and some are missing; sequencing was by immunoSEQ multiplex PCR. The table has approximately 70,000 clones, 75% to 90% seen once. In regard to this clone: Its specificity is not known.

Findings of the study overall: Circulating CD4+ and CD8+ T cells showed clonal expansion by week 6 at 0.1 to 3.0 mg/kg.

The J gene is TRBJ2-5, the V gene TRBV18; possibly TRBD1 for D (5 bases). The clonotype comes from an adult with an advanced solid tumor such as melanoma, head and neck, liver or kidney cancer. Here the sequenced sample was CD4+ or CD8+ T cells sorted from blood, taken in a trial of the OX40 agonist ivuxolimab. Written as DNA, the CDR3 is TGTGCCAGCTCACCACCAGGGGCCCAAGAGACCCAGTACTTC. This codes for CASSPPGAQETQYF.